This T cell receptor beta chain was documented in a study of T cells in Graves' hyperthyroidism and ophthalmopathy. Study results and limitations: Ophthalmopathy onset followed model prediction by a median approximately 5.9 months. Blood also contained most expanded thyroid clonotypes above 0.001.

The investigators amplified TCR beta CDR3 regions from RNA transcripts. TCR CDR3 underwent first-round RT-PCR with the HTBI primer set. TCRdb reprocessed the multiplex PCR reads via MiXCR and lists one record per CDR3 protein. Found here are about 560,000 distinct CDR3 sequences, about 43% of them singletons; the top ten hold 8.2%. Germline V gene data show CDR1 as SQVTM and CDR2 as ANQGSEA. V gave up 3 bases and J gave up 5 bases; unmatched junction bases: 7. The CDR3 covers 15 residues. This clonotype was detected many times. What it binds is not known. Diagnoses rested on clinical symptoms, serum thyroxine and TRAb, thyroid ultrasound and orbital computed tomography.

V gene TRBV29-1 combines with J gene TRBJ2-6; 7 bases agree with TRBD1. The sequencing input was peripheral blood or thyroid tissue (not recorded which). The source of this sequence is a woman under 30 with Graves' hyperthyroidism. CDR3 amino acids: CSVEEGGLWANVLTF. DNA of the CDR3: TGCAGCGTTGAGGAAGGGGGCCTCTGGGCCAACGTCCTGACTTTC.